This T cell receptor beta chain appears in the sequencing data of a study of cytomegalovirus exposure and HLA in healthy donors. V gave up 0 bases and J gave up 4 bases, with 8 bases separating them. Per the germline V gene, CDR1 is LNHNV and CDR2 is YYDKDF (reference sequence). CDR3 length equals 14 residues. The PCR contained 60 Vbeta and 13 Jbeta primers. Produced via immunoSEQ multiplex PCR; TCRdb's table is partial and in-frame only. The sample contains roughly 80,000 clones, around 85% of which appear only once. On this clone: As yet, its antigen is unknown.

Findings and limits, study-wide: Donor immune exposure was known only as CMV serostatus.

The genes are TRBV15 and TRBJ2-3, with D unclear. The TCR comes from a woman aged 45-65 years in good health and CMV-seronegative. The sequencing input was PBMCs. CDR3 loop: CATSRDYSADTQYF. Here the CDR3 DNA reads TGTGCCACCAGCAGAGATTACTCCGCAGATACGCAGTATTTT.